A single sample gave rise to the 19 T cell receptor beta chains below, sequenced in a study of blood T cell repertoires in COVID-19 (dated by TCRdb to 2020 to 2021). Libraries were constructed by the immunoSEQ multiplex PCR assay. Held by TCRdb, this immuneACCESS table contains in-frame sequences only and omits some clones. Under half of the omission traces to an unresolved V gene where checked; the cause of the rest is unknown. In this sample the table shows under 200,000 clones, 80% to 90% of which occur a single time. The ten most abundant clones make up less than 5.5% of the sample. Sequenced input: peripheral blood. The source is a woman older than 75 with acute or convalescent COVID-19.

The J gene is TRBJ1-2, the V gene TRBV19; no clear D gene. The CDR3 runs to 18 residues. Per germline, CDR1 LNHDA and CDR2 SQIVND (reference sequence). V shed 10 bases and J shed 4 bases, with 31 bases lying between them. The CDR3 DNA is TGTGCCACTACCCGGAGGCAGACGGTGGGGAATACTGGCTATGGCTACACCTTC. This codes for CATTRRQTVGNTGYGYTF. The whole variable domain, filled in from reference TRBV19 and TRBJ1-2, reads DGGITQSPKYLFRKEGQNVTLSCEQNLNHDAMYWYRQDPGQGLRLIYYSQIVNDFQKGDIAEGYSVSREKKESFPLTVTSAQKNPTAFYLCATTRRQTVGNTGYGYTFGSGTRLTVV.

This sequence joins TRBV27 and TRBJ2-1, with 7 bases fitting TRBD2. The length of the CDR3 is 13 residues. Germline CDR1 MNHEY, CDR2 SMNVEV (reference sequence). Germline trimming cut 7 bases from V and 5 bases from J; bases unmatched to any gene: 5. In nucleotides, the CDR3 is TGTGCCAGCATTAATGGGGGGGACAATGAGCAGTTCTTC. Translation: CASINGGDNEQFF.

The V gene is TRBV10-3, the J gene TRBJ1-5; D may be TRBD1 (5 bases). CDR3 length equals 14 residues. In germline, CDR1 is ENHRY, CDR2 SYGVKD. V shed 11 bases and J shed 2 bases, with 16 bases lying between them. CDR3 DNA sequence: TGTGCCGTTCGTTCACAGGATGGCAATCAGCCCCAGCATTTT. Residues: CAVRSQDGNQPQHF.

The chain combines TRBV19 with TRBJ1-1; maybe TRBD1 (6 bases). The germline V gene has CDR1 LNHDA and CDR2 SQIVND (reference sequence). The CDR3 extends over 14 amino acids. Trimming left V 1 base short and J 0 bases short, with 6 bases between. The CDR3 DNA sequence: TGTGCCAGTAGTATAGGGACAGTGAACACTGAAGCTTTCTTT. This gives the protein CASSIGTVNTEAFF. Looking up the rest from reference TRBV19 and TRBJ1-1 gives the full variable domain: DGGITQSPKYLFRKEGQNVTLSCEQNLNHDAMYWYRQDPGQGLRLIYYSQIVNDFQKGDIAEGYSVSREKKESFPLTVTSAQKNPTAFYLCASSIGTVNTEAFFGQGTRLTVV.

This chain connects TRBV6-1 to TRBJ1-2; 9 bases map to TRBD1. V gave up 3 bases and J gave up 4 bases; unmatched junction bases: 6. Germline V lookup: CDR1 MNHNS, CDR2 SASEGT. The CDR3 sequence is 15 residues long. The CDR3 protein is CASSEGQGLGYGYTF. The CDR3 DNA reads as TGTGCCAGCAGTGAGGGACAGGGATTGGGCTATGGCTACACCTTC.

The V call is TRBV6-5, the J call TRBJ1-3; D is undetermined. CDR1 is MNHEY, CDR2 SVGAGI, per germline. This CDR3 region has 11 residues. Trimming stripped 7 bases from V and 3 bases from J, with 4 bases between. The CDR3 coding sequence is TGTGCCAGCATGTATGGAAACACCATATATTTT. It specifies CASMYGNTIYF.

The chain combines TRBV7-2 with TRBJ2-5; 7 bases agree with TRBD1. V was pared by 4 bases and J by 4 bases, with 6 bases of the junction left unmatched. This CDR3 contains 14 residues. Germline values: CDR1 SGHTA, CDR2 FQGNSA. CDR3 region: CASSSYRGGETQYF. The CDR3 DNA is TGTGCCAGCAGCTCGTACAGGGGTGGAGAGACCCAGTACTTC. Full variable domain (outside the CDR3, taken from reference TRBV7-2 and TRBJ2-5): GAGVSQSPSNKVTEKGKDVELRCDPISGHTALYWYRQSLGQGLEFLIYFQGNSAPDKSGLPSDRFSAERTGGSVSTLTIQRTQQEDSAVYLCASSSYRGGETQYFGPGTRLLVL.

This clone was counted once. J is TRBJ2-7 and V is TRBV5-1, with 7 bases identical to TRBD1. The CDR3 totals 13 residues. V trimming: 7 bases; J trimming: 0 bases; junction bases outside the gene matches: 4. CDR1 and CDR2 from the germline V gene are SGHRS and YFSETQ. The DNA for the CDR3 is TGCGCCAGCCGCCGGGACAGCTCCTACGAGCAGTACTTC. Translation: CASRRDSSYEQYF.

The CDR3 nucleotides read TGCGCCAGCAGCCAAACAGGGTCATCATACAATGAGCAGTTCTTC. Translated, it gives CASSQTGSSYNEQFF. This chain links TRBV4-3 with TRBJ2-1; the D gene is possibly TRBD1 (6 bases). The CDR3 is 15 amino acids. Trimming removed 2 bases from V and 4 bases from J, with 12 bases in between. Per germline, CDR1 LGHNA and CDR2 YSLEER.

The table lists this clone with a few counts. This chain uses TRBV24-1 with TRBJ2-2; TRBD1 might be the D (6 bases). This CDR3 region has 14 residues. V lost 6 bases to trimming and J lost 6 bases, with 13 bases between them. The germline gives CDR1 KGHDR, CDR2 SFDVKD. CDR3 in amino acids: CATSKGTLSGELFF. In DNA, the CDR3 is TGTGCCACCAGTAAGGGGACACTCTCCGGGGAGCTGTTTTTT.

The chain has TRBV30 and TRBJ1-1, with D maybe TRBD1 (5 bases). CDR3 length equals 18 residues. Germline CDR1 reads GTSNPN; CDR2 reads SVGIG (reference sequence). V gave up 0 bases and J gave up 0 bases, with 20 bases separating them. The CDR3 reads CAWSVPPWGGVMNTEAFF. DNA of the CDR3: TGTGCCTGGAGTGTACCGCCGTGGGGGGGAGTGATGAACACTGAAGCTTTCTTT.

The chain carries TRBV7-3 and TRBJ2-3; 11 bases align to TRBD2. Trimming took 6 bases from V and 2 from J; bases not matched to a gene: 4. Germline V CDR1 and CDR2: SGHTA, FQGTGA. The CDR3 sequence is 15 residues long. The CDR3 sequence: CASRSGLAVTDTQYF. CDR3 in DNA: TGTGCCAGCAGGTCGGGACTAGCGGTCACAGATACGCAGTATTTT.

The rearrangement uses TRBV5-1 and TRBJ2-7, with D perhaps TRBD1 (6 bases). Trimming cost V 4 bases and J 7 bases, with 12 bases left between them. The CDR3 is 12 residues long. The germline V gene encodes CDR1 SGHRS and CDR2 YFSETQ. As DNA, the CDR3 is TGCGCCAGCAGCGTACAGGGTCGGGAGCAGTACTTC. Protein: CASSVQGREQYF.

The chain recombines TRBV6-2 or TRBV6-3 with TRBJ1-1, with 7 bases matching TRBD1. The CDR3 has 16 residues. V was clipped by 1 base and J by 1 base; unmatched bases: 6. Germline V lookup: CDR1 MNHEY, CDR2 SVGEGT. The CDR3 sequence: CASSYWTGPPNTEAFF. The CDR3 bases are TGTGCCAGCAGTTACTGGACAGGCCCTCCGAACACTGAAGCTTTCTTT.

The CDR3 sequence: CASKHRKINQPQHF. CDR3 DNA: TGTGCCAGTAAGCACAGAAAAATCAATCAGCCCCAGCATTTT. The chain combines TRBV19 with TRBJ1-5; D unclear. The CDR3 contains 14 residues. V was shortened by 7 bases and J by 3 bases, with 13 bases between the two germline ends. Germline CDR1 LNHDA, CDR2 SQIVND (reference sequence).

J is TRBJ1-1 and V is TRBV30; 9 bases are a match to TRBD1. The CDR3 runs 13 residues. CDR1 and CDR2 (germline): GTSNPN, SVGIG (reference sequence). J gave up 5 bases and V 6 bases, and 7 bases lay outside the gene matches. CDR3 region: CACIQGAGTEAFF. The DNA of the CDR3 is TGTGCCTGCATACAGGGGGCAGGGACTGAAGCTTTCTTT.

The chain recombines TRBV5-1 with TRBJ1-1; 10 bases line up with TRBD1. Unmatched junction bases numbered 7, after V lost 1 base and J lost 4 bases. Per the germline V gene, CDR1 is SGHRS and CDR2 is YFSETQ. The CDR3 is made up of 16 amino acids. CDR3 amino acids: CASSLRLRTGGTEAFF. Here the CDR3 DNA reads TGCGCCAGCAGCTTGAGATTAAGGACAGGGGGCACTGAAGCTTTCTTT.

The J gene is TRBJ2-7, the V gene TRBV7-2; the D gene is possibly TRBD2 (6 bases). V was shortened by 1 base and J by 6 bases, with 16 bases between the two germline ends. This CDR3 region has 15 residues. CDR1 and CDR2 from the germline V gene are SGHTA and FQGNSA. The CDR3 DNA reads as TGTGCCAGCAGCTTAGGTCGGGAGCGGATCGGCGAGCAGTACTTC. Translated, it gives CASSLGRERIGEQYF.

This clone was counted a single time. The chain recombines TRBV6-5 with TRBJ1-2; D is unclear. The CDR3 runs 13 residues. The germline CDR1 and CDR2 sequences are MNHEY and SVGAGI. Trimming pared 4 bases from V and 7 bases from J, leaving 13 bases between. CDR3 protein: CASSLYGRGGYTF. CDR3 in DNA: TGTGCCAGCAGTTTATATGGACGGGGTGGCTACACCTTC.